This T cell receptor (beta chain) comes out of a study of CD8 T cells in ankylosing spondylitis. General observations from the study: Disease-linked clones reportedly showed significant enrichment in matched ankylosing spondylitis synovial fluid.

The CDR3 spans 13 residues. Trimming stripped 5 bases from V and 4 bases from J, with 9 bases between. From the 5' RACE reads, TCRdb called clonotypes with MiXCR, one entry per CDR3 protein. The table shows 200,000 to 250,000 distinct CDR3 sequences, with roughly a tenth occurring only once. This clonotype was counted many times. Antigen: not known. The chain links TRBV12-3 or TRBV12-4 to TRBJ2-1; D not certain. The TCR sequence derives from a male donor with ankylosing spondylitis or in good health (not recorded which). Specimen: blood, either unsorted or a sorted T cell fraction (not recorded which). The chain's CDR3 is CASSVVTYNEQFF. In nucleotides, the CDR3 is TGTGCCAGCAGTGTAGTGACATACAATGAGCAGTTCTTC.